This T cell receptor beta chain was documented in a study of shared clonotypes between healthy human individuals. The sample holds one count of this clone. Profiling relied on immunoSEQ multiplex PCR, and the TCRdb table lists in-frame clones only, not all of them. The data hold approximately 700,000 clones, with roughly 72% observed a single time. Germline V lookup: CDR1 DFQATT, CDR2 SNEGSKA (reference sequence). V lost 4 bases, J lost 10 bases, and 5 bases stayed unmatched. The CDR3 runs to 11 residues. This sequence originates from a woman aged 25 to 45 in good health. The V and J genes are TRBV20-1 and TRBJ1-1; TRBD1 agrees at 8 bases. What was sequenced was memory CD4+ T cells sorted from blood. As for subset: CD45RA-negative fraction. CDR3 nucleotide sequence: TGCAGTGCTACAGGGGGCATTAGAGCTTTCTTT. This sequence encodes CSATGGIRAFF.